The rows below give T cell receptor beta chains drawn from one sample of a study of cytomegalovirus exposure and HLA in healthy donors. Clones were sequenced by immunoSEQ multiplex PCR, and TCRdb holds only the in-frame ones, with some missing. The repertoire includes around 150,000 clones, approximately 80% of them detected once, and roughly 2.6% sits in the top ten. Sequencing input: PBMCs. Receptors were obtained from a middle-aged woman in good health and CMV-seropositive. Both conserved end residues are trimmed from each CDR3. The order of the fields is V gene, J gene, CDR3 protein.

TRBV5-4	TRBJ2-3	ASSSPGQGPSSTDTQY
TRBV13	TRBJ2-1	ASSFWGTGDNEQF
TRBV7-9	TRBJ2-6	ASSLRTSGASGANVLT
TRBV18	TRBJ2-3	ASSRGLAGDTQY
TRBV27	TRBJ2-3	ASSLSMTDTQY
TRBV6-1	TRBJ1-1	ASSSKTGGASEAF
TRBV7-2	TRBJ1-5	ASSRDRGDQPQH
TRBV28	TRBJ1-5	ASSRLLTVFDRSPGPQH
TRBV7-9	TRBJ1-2	ASSPGTGGPKGYGYT
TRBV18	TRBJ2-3	ASSRPTRGQGTDTQY
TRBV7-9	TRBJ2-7	ASSLAGGFDEQY
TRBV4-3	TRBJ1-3	ASSQDGGFSGNTIY
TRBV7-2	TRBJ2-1	ASSFPSGGQSSYNEQF
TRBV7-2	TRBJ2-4	ASSLDWGRQNIQY
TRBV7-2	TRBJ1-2	ASSLGQGSSYGYT
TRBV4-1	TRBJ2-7	ASSQGSDSGSYEQY
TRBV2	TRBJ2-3	ASSAGPTDTQY
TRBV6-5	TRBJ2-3	ASRQMGGTDTQY
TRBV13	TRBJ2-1	ASSSQRGAGNEQF
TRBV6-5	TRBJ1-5	ASSRDRTDQPQH
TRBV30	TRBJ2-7	ASLRGQGAYEQY
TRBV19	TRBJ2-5	ASSIQGETQY
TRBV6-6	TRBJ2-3	ASSHLLAGSGDTQY
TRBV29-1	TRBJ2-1	SVVPAGGRSYNEQF
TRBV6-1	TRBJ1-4	ASSIYGAAEKLF
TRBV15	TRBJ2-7	ATSRGDMPSYEQY
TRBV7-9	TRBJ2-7	ASSLEGLGHYEQY
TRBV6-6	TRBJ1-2	ASSYAGTVRSYT
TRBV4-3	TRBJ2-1	ASSQDMAGIYNEQF
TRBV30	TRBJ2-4	ACPSGLLPNIQY
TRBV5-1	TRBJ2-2	ASSFVISGREGNTGELF
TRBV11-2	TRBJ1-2	ASSLDSGGAGYT
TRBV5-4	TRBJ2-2	ASSSGQPANTGELF
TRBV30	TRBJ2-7	AWSEAGGAYEQY
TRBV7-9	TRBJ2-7	ASSPGQGVYEQY
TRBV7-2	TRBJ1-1	ASSSQGDTEAF
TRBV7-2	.	ASSPPGGPNEQY
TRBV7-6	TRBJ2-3	ASSRTSWDTDTQY
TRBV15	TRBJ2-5	ATSPPQGRVQETQY
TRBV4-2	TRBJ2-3	ASSQVGSGKGTDTQY
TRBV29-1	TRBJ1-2	SVDRDSNYGYT